Listed here are 22 T cell receptor beta chains from one sample, sequenced in a study of regulatory T cells in long-lasting Graves disease. iRepertoire HTBI primers and Arm-PCR of CDR3 regions built TCR beta libraries. From the multiplex PCR reads, TCRdb called clonotypes with MiXCR, one entry per CDR3 protein. The sample gives about 450,000 distinct CDR3 sequences, 11% to 15% of which show up once; roughly a sixth is in the top ten. As to time point: newly diagnosed GD, antithyroid drugs for less than 3 months. From RNA extracted from PBMCs, the TCR library was made. These data were likewise used in another study, on T cells in Graves' hyperthyroidism and ophthalmopathy.

This material consisted of peripheral blood mononuclear cells (PBMCs), taken at new diagnosis, from a patient treated with antithyroid drugs. The receptors shown here come from a woman aged 45-59 years with Graves disease.

This clonotype was counted only a few times. The chain carries TRBV5-5 and TRBJ2-6; D is unclear. Trimming removed 3 bases at V and 2 bases at J, with 15 bases between. Germline CDR1 reads SGHKS; CDR2 reads YYEKEE (reference sequence). The CDR3 sequence is 17 residues long. The CDR3 here is CASSSRGPHPGANVLTF. CDR3 DNA sequence: TGTGCCAGCAGCTCGCGAGGACCCCACCCTGGGGCCAACGTCCTGACTTTC.

This clonotype showed up many times. The rearrangement joins TRBV11-2 to TRBJ2-5, with TRBD2 identical over 7 bases. Germline values: CDR1 SGHAT, CDR2 FQNNGV. This CDR3 region has 15 residues. Losses at the gene ends were 5 bases for V and 5 bases for J; bases not matched to a gene: 11. The CDR3 is CASSPLAQVGETQYF. DNA for the CDR3: TGTGCCAGCAGCCCACTAGCGCAGGTGGGGGAGACCCAGTACTTC.

At least ten counts were recorded for this clonotype. One junction end does not reproduce the germline sequence, and a read error may be involved. V is TRBV5-1 and J is TRBJ1-5; D remains unclear. Germline CDR1 is SGHRS and CDR2 is YFSETQ. The CDR3 sequence is 16 residues long. The CDR3 loop reads CAGSAFKRLSNQPQHF. The CDR3 DNA is TGCGCCGGCAGCGCCTTCAAGAGGCTGAGCAATCAGCCCCAGCATTTT.

This clonotype showed up many times. The rearrangement joins TRBV19 to TRBJ1-1; 9 bases are a match to TRBD1. Germline V CDR1 and CDR2: LNHDA, SQIVND (reference sequence). V shed 5 bases, J shed 6 bases, and the junction held 10 bases outside the gene matches. The CDR3 is 15 residues long. The CDR3 is CASSPENRGPAEAFF. CDR3 in DNA: TGTGCCAGTAGTCCGGAAAACAGGGGGCCGGCTGAAGCTTTCTTT.

This clonotype was observed many times. V gene TRBV18 combines with J gene TRBJ2-1; possible D gene TRBD1, 5 bases. The CDR3 runs to 15 residues. In germline, CDR1 is KGHSH, CDR2 LQKENI. Trimming shortened V by 1 base and J by 7 bases, and 14 bases separated the two germline ends. This chain's CDR3 is CASSPQGQSGNEQFF. In nucleotides, the CDR3 is TGTGCCAGCTCACCACAGGGTCAGTCAGGGAATGAGCAGTTCTTC.

This clonotype was seen repeatedly, ten times or more. The chain uses TRBV11-2 and TRBJ2-1; 9 bases map to TRBD2. The CDR3 has 17 amino acids. CDR1 and CDR2 from the germline V gene are SGHAT and FQNNGV. V shed 3 bases and J 4 bases; nucleotides not matched to a gene: 10. This CDR3 reads CASSFLAGRLEYNEQFF. As DNA, the CDR3 is TGTGCCAGCAGCTTCCTAGCGGGAAGGCTCGAGTACAATGAGCAGTTCTTC.

The gene calls are TRBV5-8 and TRBJ1-3, with D unresolved. The germline CDR1 and CDR2 sequences are SGHTS and YDEGEE. V dropped 4 bases and J dropped 4 bases, with 12 bases sitting between them. The CDR3 has 14 amino acids. CDR3 DNA: TGTGCCAGCAGCCCCTTGAGCGGAGGAAACACCATATATTTT. Its protein is CASSPLSGGNTIYF.

Many counts were recorded for this clonotype. The chain combines TRBV6-1 with TRBJ1-5; 9 bases match TRBD1. The CDR3 consists of 15 residues. In germline, CDR1 is MNHNS, CDR2 SASEGT. V lost 4 bases to trimming and J lost 2 bases; unmatched junction nucleotides: 3. The CDR3 region is CASSGDRAGNQPQHF. The CDR3 DNA sequence: TGTGCCAGCAGTGGGGACAGGGCTGGCAATCAGCCCCAGCATTTT.

About this clonotype itself: This may stem from a read error, because a much larger clone lies one nucleotide away. The V and J genes are TRBV27 and TRBJ2-7; TRBD2 matches 8 bases. CDR1 and CDR2 (germline): MNHEY, SMNVEV (reference sequence). Unmatched junction bases numbered 24, after V lost 7 bases and J lost 7 bases. The CDR3 sequence is 18 residues long. CDR3: CASTQGRLAGPSYNEQYF. CDR3 DNA: TGTGCCAGCACCCAGGGCCGGCTAGCGGGCCCCTCCTACAATGAGCAGTACTTC.

This clonotype has a count of ten or more. J is TRBJ2-5 and V is TRBV20-1; possible D gene TRBD1, 6 bases. CDR1 and CDR2 from the germline V gene are DFQATT and SNEGSKA (reference sequence). V was cut by 3 bases and J by 2 bases, with 10 bases left in between. CDR3 size: 13 residues. The CDR3 DNA reads TGCAGTGCTAGCCCCGGGACACAAGAGACCCAGTACTTC. Residues: CSASPGTQETQYF.

CDR3 coding DNA: TGTGCCAGTAGTATTGGGACAGGGCCTACCGGGGAGCTGTTTTTT. Protein product: CASSIGTGPTGELFF. The J gene is TRBJ2-2, the V gene TRBV19; 9 bases line up with TRBD1. This CDR3 has 15 residues. Per the germline V gene, CDR1 is LNHDA and CDR2 is SQIVND (reference sequence). V trimming: 3 bases; J trimming: 5 bases; junction bases outside the gene matches: 4.

The CDR3 region has the DNA TGTGCCAGCAGCTTCGGAGGAGATTCCCTCCACTTT. It specifies CASSFGGDSLHF. V usage is TRBV7-9 and J usage is TRBJ1-6, with D unresolved. Trimming cost V 3 bases and J 14 bases, with 11 bases left between them. This CDR3 has 12 amino acids. Germline CDR1 is SEHNR and CDR2 is FQNEAQ (reference sequence).

This clonotype showed up just a few times. The rearrangement links TRBV7-6 to TRBJ2-7; possibly TRBD1 for D (6 bases). This CDR3 region has 15 residues. Germline values: CDR1 SGHVS, CDR2 FNYEAQ. V was clipped by 5 bases and J by 3 bases, with 17 bases between them. CDR3 DNA sequence: TGTGCCAGCAGCCTCCGGGACACCCATGTCTACGAGCAGTACTTC. This translates into CASSLRDTHVYEQYF.

This clonotype was seen at least ten times. V and J are TRBV12-3 or TRBV12-4 and TRBJ1-4; weak D call: TRBD1 (5 bases). Trimming stripped 1 base from V and 3 bases from J, with 9 bases between. The CDR3 runs 15 residues. CDR3 in DNA: TGTGCCAGCAGTTTAGGGCAGGGCTCTAATGAAAAACTGTTTTTT. Translated: CASSLGQGSNEKLFF.

This CDR3 is CASSTAGTSGSGETQYF. The CDR3 DNA follows: TGTGCCAGTAGTACAGCCGGGACTAGCGGGAGCGGAGAGACCCAGTACTTC. This rearrangement joins TRBV19 to TRBJ2-5, with 14 bases that match TRBD2. V was clipped by 4 bases and J by 4 bases; unmatched bases: 8. CDR3 size: 17 residues. The germline CDR1 and CDR2 sequences are LNHDA and SQIVND (reference sequence). Full variable domain (outside the CDR3, taken from reference TRBV19 and TRBJ2-5): DGGITQSPKYLFRKEGQNVTLSCEQNLNHDAMYWYRQDPGQGLRLIYYSQIVNDFQKGDIAEGYSVSREKKESFPLTVTSAQKNPTAFYLCASSTAGTSGSGETQYFGPGTRLLVL.

This chain joins TRBV30 and TRBJ1-4, with TRBD1 matching 7 bases. The CDR3 totals 15 residues. V was clipped by 1 base and J by 3 bases; unmatched bases: 5. The germline CDR1 and CDR2 sequences are GTSNPN and SVGIG (reference sequence). CDR3 amino acids: CAWSDPRGANEKLFF. The CDR3 DNA follows: TGTGCCTGGAGTGACCCCAGGGGGGCTAATGAAAAACTGTTTTTT.

This clonotype was recorded at least ten times. Here the CDR3 DNA reads TGTGCCAGCAGCCCTCAGACTTGGCCCTACGAGCAGTACTTC. Translated, it gives CASSPQTWPYEQYF. The chain is built from TRBV7-9 and TRBJ2-7; the D is unclear. The germline CDR1 and CDR2 sequences are SEHNR and FQNEAQ (reference sequence). This CDR3 has 14 amino acids. The V end was cut by 5 bases, the J end by 2 bases, with 13 bases between.

This clonotype has at least ten counts. This chain uses TRBV28 with TRBJ1-4; 7 bases align to TRBD1. The germline V gene has CDR1 MDHEN and CDR2 SYDVKM. The junction had 10 bases not matched to a gene; V was cut back by 6 bases and J by 3 bases. This CDR3 is built from 16 residues. The CDR3 bases are TGTGCCAGCAGCCCGGTATACCAGGGGGCTAATGAAAAACTGTTTTTT. This gives the protein CASSPVYQGANEKLFF.

This clonotype was picked up a small number of times. V gene TRBV18 combines with J gene TRBJ2-2, with a tentative D call TRBD1 (5 bases). Germline lookup yields CDR1 KGHSH and CDR2 LQKENI. The germline V and J ends were trimmed by 2 bases and 0 bases, with 7 bases remaining between them. The CDR3 runs to 15 residues. CDR3 amino acids: CASSPDRANTGELFF. DNA for the CDR3: TGTGCCAGCTCACCAGACAGAGCGAACACCGGGGAGCTGTTTTTT.

This clonotype was detected only a few times. The chain joins TRBV29-1 to TRBJ2-1; maybe TRBD1 (6 bases). V lost 7 bases, J lost 4 bases, and 23 bases lay in between. Looked up from germline, CDR1 is SQVTM and CDR2 is ANQGSEA. This CDR3 spans 16 amino acids. CDR3 residues: CSAQIGGRGPYNEQFF. The CDR3 DNA reads as TGCAGCGCTCAAATAGGGGGACGTGGGCCATACAATGAGCAGTTCTTC.

Written as DNA, the CDR3 is TGTGCCAGCAGTTACCTACGCCCTTACAGGACTAATCAGCCCCAGCATTTT. Its translation is CASSYLRPYRTNQPQHF. The chain has TRBV6-5 and TRBJ1-5; D is possibly TRBD1 (5 bases). Between the trimmed V and J ends, which lost 2 bases and 4 bases, there was a span of 18 bases. CDR3 size: 17 residues. Germline V gives CDR1 MNHEY, CDR2 SVGAGI.

This clonotype was seen at least ten times. V usage is TRBV11-1 and J usage is TRBJ2-1; 12 nucleotides agree with TRBD2. V dropped 7 bases and J dropped 13; count of bases not matched to a gene: 8. The CDR3 spans 13 residues. CDR1 is SGHAT and CDR2 is FQDESV in the germline V gene (reference sequence). In nucleotides, the CDR3 is TGTGCCAGCACCCTGACTAGCGGGAGCATACAGTTCTTC. It is translated as CASTLTSGSIQFF.